This T cell receptor (beta chain) comes out of a study of CD4 T cells in relation to SARS-CoV-2 and coronaviruses (dated by TCRdb to about 2021). Background for the entire study: In the ViraFEST assay, PBMCs were cultured with antigen for under eleven days, after which TCR beta CDR3s were sequenced to identify clonal expansions specific to the antigen. A median age of about 39 years, with a range of roughly 20 to 75 years, was recorded for the full convalescent cohort of approximately 12 patients. Among the approximately twelve convalescent patients, 8 males and 4 females were included, and two of the subjects were Hispanic. Shared crossreactive spike epitopes were mapped to their HLA restriction using patient-derived lymphoblastoid cell lines. At the level of individual TCR clonotypes, the study evaluated whether memory CD4+ T cells crossreact between the spike proteins of SARS-CoV-2 and those of common cold coronaviruses. The Adaptive Biotechnologies TCR-sequencing kit was used to sequence samples from three pre-COVID donors and the naive versus memory experiments, whereas other data were Illumina-based. A different TCR-beta assay, based on Illumina, was used to sequence expansion assays from other donors in the study.

To separate naive from memory CD4+ T cells, cryopreserved PBMCs first underwent CD4 enrichment and then EasySep naive CD4+ T cell enrichment. Sorted naive or memory CD4+ T cells (approximately 9.8 x 10^4) were cultured 1:1 with T cell-depleted PBMCs and CEF peptides for more than eight days. In general, triplicate replicate wells were used for every peptide culture condition. PBMCs were isolated from leukapheresis product or whole blood by Ficoll-Paque PLUS gradient centrifugation. PBMCs were either cryopreserved at -140 degrees C or used fresh in the expansion assay. The QIAamp Micro DNA Kit was used to extract genomic DNA from the CD4+ T cells. Overall results and qualifications from the work: Memory CD4+ clonotypes crossrecognizing SARS-CoV-2 and at least one common cold coronavirus spike were found in approximately 65% of donors. No donor contributed both pre-pandemic and post-infection samples, which limited tracing the source of pre-existing responses. Compared with monoreactive clones, crossreactive clones had significantly weaker SARS-CoV-2-driven expansion, a result consistent with antigenic imprinting. The study was limited by small numbers of patients and tested TCRs. Naive versus memory sequencing indicated the assay detects memory recall responses rather than primary responses primed during culture. Because the crossreactivity analysis focused on spike protein, crossreactivity against other viral proteins was not assessed.

There are a few counts of this clone. The target of this receptor is not known. Base qualities are missing; no much larger clone stands one base away. CEF-cultured naive and memory CD4+ T cell DNA received survey-level immunoSEQ TCR-beta sequencing. The authors processed their data as follows. Preprocessing removed nonproductive sequences and CDR3s not starting with C, not ending with F or W, or shorter than 7 amino acids. The MANAFEST web app identified antigen-specific clonotypes based on expansion compared with the reference and other culture wells. A clone was considered positive if significant expansion relative to the reference culture was observed in 2 of 3 replicate wells at an FDR below 0.05. A further requirement for positive clones was significant expansion compared with all other tandem wells, along with an odds ratio above 5. Cultured and uncultured naive and memory CD4+ repertoires were searched for CDR3s previously identified as spike- and CEF-reactive. After three terminal residues were trimmed from each end, CDR3 homology was quantified as pairwise Levenshtein distance using the stringdist R package. Not all clones reach the TCRdb copy of this immuneACCESS table, which keeps in-frame sequences only. Checked studies attribute under half of the gap to unresolved V genes and leave the rest unexplained. The DNA was the basis for D and trimming; V, J and clone size are from that table. The sample table lists around 35,000 clones, 82% of them with a count of one. The top ten clonotypes cover under 6% of the sample.

Trimming at the junction amounts to 4 bases on V and 4 bases on J, and the germline ends lie 17 bases apart. The CDR3 has 15 amino acids, counting the end cysteine and phenylalanine. The CDR3 DNA has 45 bases and is translated from base 1. Taken from the germline V gene (reference sequence), the CDR1 and CDR2 loops are SGHKS and YYEKEE. The sequence is built from TRBV5-5 and TRBJ1-2; the D segment could be TRBD1, given 6 matching bases. The sequence was collected from an adult with COVID-19. The sample was naive CD4+ T cells from PBMCs, cultured in vitro. In light of the paper, this sample's cell subset or site label describes: naive CD4+ T cells isolated by negative enrichment. Here is the DNA: TGTGCCAGCAGCCCCCTCGGGGGGCCGGGCTATGGCTACACCTTC. It encodes CASSPLGGPGYGYTF.